This passage covers 20 T cell receptor beta chains from one sample sequenced in a study of shared clonotypes between healthy human individuals. The method was immunoSEQ multiplex PCR; TCRdb's version includes in-frame clones alone and lacks a portion of them. Among roughly 650,000 clones listed, roughly 97% were seen once. Sequenced input: naive CD4+ T cells sorted from blood. Subset specified: CD45RA+ positively selected. The source of these receptors is a woman between 25 and 40 years old in good health.

The chain couples TRBV28 to TRBJ1-2; D call uncertain. Germline V lookup: CDR1 MDHEN, CDR2 SYDVKM. The ends were cut back, 5 bases at V and 1 base at J, with 14 bases in the middle. This CDR3 region has 15 residues. The CDR3 reads CASSPLDTGNYGYTF. The CDR3 nucleotides are TGTGCCAGCAGTCCTCTAGACACCGGTAACTATGGCTACACCTTC.

The gene calls are TRBV28 and TRBJ1-5; D unclear. The CDR3 contains 16 residues. Germline V gene lookup returns CDR1 MDHEN and CDR2 SYDVKM. Trimming removed 6 bases from V and 0 bases from J, with 15 bases in between. The CDR3 nucleotides are TGTGCCAGCAGGACCAACCCCTCGGGTAGCAATCAGCCCCAGCATTTT. Protein product: CASRTNPSGSNQPQHF.

The V call is TRBV28, the J call TRBJ2-7, with 9 bases identical to TRBD1. Germline lookup yields CDR1 MDHEN and CDR2 SYDVKM. V trimming: 6 bases; J trimming: 7 bases; junction bases outside the gene matches: 10. The CDR3 covers 14 residues. CDR3 coding DNA: TGTGCCAGCAGCGGGGGACAGGGCCTGGGAGAGCAGTACTTC. Translating it yields CASSGGQGLGEQYF.

The chain couples TRBV4-1 to TRBJ2-3, with a weak D call TRBD2 (6 bases). The V gene's germline CDR1 is MGHRA and CDR2 YSYEKL. V shed 4 bases and J shed 3 bases, with 20 bases lying between them. The CDR3 consists of 17 residues. CDR3 in DNA: TGCGCCAGCAGCCCCATCAACCTCCGGGAGCGGACAGATACGCAGTATTTT. Translating gives CASSPINLRERTDTQYF.

The J gene is TRBJ1-6, the V gene TRBV19; D ambiguous. Germline assignment: CDR1 LNHDA and CDR2 SQIVND (reference sequence). V was clipped by 3 bases and J by 7 bases, with 7 bases between them. The CDR3 loop spans 13 amino acids. The CDR3 here is CASSILLNSPLHF. The CDR3 nucleotides read TGTGCCAGTAGTATCTTGCTGAATTCACCCCTCCACTTT.

As to this clone: The identical CDR3 is also encoded by other nucleotide sequences in the sample. The chain combines TRBV14 with TRBJ2-2; D ambiguous. V shed 0 bases and J shed 1 base, with 3 bases lying between them. Germline lookup yields CDR1 SGHDN and CDR2 FVKESK. The CDR3 consists of 14 residues. The CDR3 reads CASSQDLNTGELFF. The CDR3 DNA reads TGTGCCAGCAGCCAAGACCTGAACACCGGGGAGCTGTTTTTT.

The chain couples TRBV28 to TRBJ2-3, with no clear D. Trimming cost V 6 bases and J 4 bases, with 14 bases left between them. The germline V gene encodes CDR1 MDHEN and CDR2 SYDVKM. CDR3 length: 14 residues. CDR3 protein: CASSNLGFADTQYF. The CDR3 bases are TGTGCCAGCAGCAACTTGGGGTTCGCAGATACGCAGTATTTT.

This clone appeared a single time. CDR3 DNA sequence: TGTGCCTGGAGTTTCTGGGGGCGGTATTCTGGCTACACCTTC. It is translated as CAWSFWGRYSGYTF. The rearrangement uses TRBV30 and TRBJ1-2; tentative D call: TRBD1 (6 bases). This CDR3 has 14 residues. V dropped 2 bases and J dropped 7 bases, with 17 bases sitting between them. Germline CDR1 is GTSNPN and CDR2 is SVGIG (reference sequence).

The CDR3 DNA sequence: TGTGCCAGCAGCTTATTGGCTAGCATCACCGGGGAGCTGTTTTTT. This encodes CASSLLASITGELFF. The rearrangement joins TRBV11-1 to TRBJ2-2; D might be TRBD2 (5 bases). V lost 2 bases and J lost 4, with 11 bases in between. CDR1 SGHAT and CDR2 FQDESV come from the germline V gene (reference sequence). The CDR3 sequence is 15 residues long.

The chain uses TRBV7-9 and TRBJ2-1; no clear D. Per the germline V gene, CDR1 is SEHNR and CDR2 is FQNEAQ (reference sequence). This CDR3 has 18 residues. Trimming stripped 2 bases from V and 0 bases from J, with 17 bases between. This chain's CDR3 is CASSLSADGRSSYNEQFF. DNA of the CDR3: TGTGCCAGCAGCTTATCGGCGGACGGACGTAGCTCCTACAATGAGCAGTTCTTC. Complete variable domain (other parts from reference TRBV7-9 and TRBJ2-1): DTGVSQNPRHKITKRGQNVTFRCDPISEHNRLYWYRQTLGQGPEFLTYFQNEAQLEKSRLLSDRFSAERPKGSFSTLEIQRTEQGDSAMYLCASSLSADGRSSYNEQFFGPGTRLTVL.

This clone was found once. The chain is built from TRBV28 and TRBJ2-1, with TRBD1 matching 12 bases. Trimming cost V 4 bases and J 6 bases; bases outside gene matches: 7. Germline V gene sequence: CDR1 MDHEN, CDR2 SYDVKM. The CDR3 is 16 amino acids. The CDR3: CASSSGTGGPTNEQFF. In nucleotides, the CDR3 is TGTGCCAGCAGTTCCGGGACAGGGGGCCCCACCAATGAGCAGTTCTTC.

This sequence joins TRBV7-2 and TRBJ2-5; D is ambiguous. V lost 7 bases and J lost 5, with 17 bases in between. The germline gives CDR1 SGHTA, CDR2 FQGNSA. CDR3 size: 14 residues. Here the CDR3 DNA reads TGTGCCAGCACCTCCATTGGACCATGGGAGACCCAGTACTTC. Encoded protein: CASTSIGPWETQYF. Full variable domain (missing parts from reference TRBV7-2 and TRBJ2-5): GAGVSQSPSNKVTEKGKDVELRCDPISGHTALYWYRQSLGQGLEFLIYFQGNSAPDKSGLPSDRFSAERTGGSVSTLTIQRTQQEDSAVYLCASTSIGPWETQYFGPGTRLLVL.

As regards this clone: The same CDR3 can be traced to other DNA sequences in this sample. The J gene is TRBJ2-6, the V gene TRBV5-1; unclear D gene. Trimming removed 2 bases from V and 4 bases from J, with 4 bases in between. The CDR3 is made up of 13 amino acids. Germline V gives CDR1 SGHRS, CDR2 YFSETQ. The CDR3 sequence: CASSFEGANVLTF. The CDR3 DNA reads as TGCGCCAGCAGCTTTGAAGGGGCCAACGTCCTGACTTTC.

V usage is TRBV4-1 and J usage is TRBJ1-4; D is unresolved. Germline loops: CDR1 MGHRA, CDR2 YSYEKL. Trimming cost V 1 base and J 0 bases, with 12 bases left between them. This CDR3 has 17 residues. The CDR3 DNA follows: TGCGCCAGCAGCCAAGTTACCGTCTTTGCAACTAATGAAAAACTGTTTTTT. It specifies CASSQVTVFATNEKLFF.

With regard to this clone: Other DNA sequences from this sample encode an identical CDR3 as well. The chain has TRBV10-1 and TRBJ2-7, with TRBD2 matching over 14 bases. Germline V gives CDR1 WNHNN, CDR2 SYGVQD (reference sequence). This CDR3 spans 15 amino acids. After removal of 5 bases from V and 3 bases from J, the junction contained 3 bases not matched to a gene. In DNA, the CDR3 is TGCGCCAGCAGTTCCGGACTAGCGGGAGGCTACGAGCAGTACTTC. Translation gives CASSSGLAGGYEQYF.

The chain is built from TRBV2 and TRBJ1-4; 11 bases match TRBD1. The CDR3 covers 14 residues. V trimming: 5 bases; J trimming: 7 bases; junction bases outside the gene matches: 3. CDR1 SNHLY and CDR2 FYNNEI come from the germline V gene. The CDR3 is CASSRDRGSEKLFF. The CDR3 coding sequence is TGTGCCAGCAGTCGGGACAGGGGGAGTGAAAAACTGTTTTTT.

The V gene is TRBV18, the J gene TRBJ2-1; 8 bases agree with TRBD2. The germline gives CDR1 KGHSH, CDR2 LQKENI. The junction had 7 bases not matched to a gene; V was cut back by 3 bases and J by 3 bases. CDR3 size: 16 residues. The CDR3 loop is CASSPLSGSLYNEQFF. The CDR3 region has the DNA TGTGCCAGCTCACCTTTAAGCGGGAGTCTCTACAATGAGCAGTTCTTC.

This clone appeared a single time. The chain carries TRBV28 and TRBJ2-3; D is unresolved. This CDR3 comprises 15 residues. The ends were cut back, 5 bases at V and 4 bases at J, with 16 bases in the middle. The germline gives CDR1 MDHEN, CDR2 SYDVKM. The CDR3 sequence is CASSNAVVGPDTQYF. The CDR3 nucleotides are TGTGCCAGCAGTAATGCCGTTGTGGGCCCAGATACGCAGTATTTT.

The chain uses TRBV9 and TRBJ1-1, with D unclear. The CDR3 is 16 residues long. Germline CDR1 SGDLS, CDR2 YYNGEE. Trimming pared 4 bases from V and 0 bases from J, leaving 16 bases between. CDR3 in DNA: TGTGCCAGCAGCCCAGACGTTCGGGGTGTGAACACTGAAGCTTTCTTT. Residues: CASSPDVRGVNTEAFF.

V and J are TRBV5-6 and TRBJ2-1; D gene unclear. Per the germline V gene, CDR1 is SGHDT and CDR2 is YYEEEE. The ends were cut back, 3 bases at V and 3 bases at J, with 4 bases in the middle. The CDR3 is 12 residues long. The CDR3 bases are TGTGCCAGCAGCTCGTTCTACAATGAGCAGTTCTTC. This sequence encodes CASSSFYNEQFF.